This passage covers 23 T cell receptor beta chains from one sample sequenced in a study of early T cells in non-severe SARS-CoV-2 infection. Each CDR3 protein gets one entry after TCRdb re-called the 5' RACE reads with MiXCR. The sample records some 96,000 distinct CDR3 sequences, 11% being singletons. The material was whole blood, obtained at baseline. The receptor source for this set is an adult who was a healthcare worker with PCR-confirmed SARS-CoV-2 infection or an uninfected control (not recorded which).

This clonotype was counted many times. V usage is TRBV15 and J usage is TRBJ2-1; 7 nucleotides match TRBD2. Germline CDR1 LNHNV, CDR2 YYDKDF (reference sequence). This CDR3 spans 13 amino acids. The junction had 3 bases not matched to a gene; V was cut back by 4 bases and J by 6 bases. The CDR3 loop is CATSTGGTNEQFF. The CDR3 DNA reads as TGTGCCACCAGCACCGGGGGGACCAATGAGCAGTTCTTC.

This clonotype was seen only a few times. The chain uses TRBV30 and TRBJ1-5; the match to TRBD1 covers 8 bases. V was pared by 3 bases and J by 7 bases, with 8 bases of the junction left unmatched. Germline lookup yields CDR1 GTSNPN and CDR2 SVGIG (reference sequence). The CDR3 loop spans 14 amino acids. CDR3 nucleotides: TGTGCCTGGAGCGCGAACAGGGGGGGACAGCCCCAGCATTTT. Encoded protein: CAWSANRGGQPQHF.

About this clonotype: It is likely a read error: a sequence one base away is far more abundant. V and J are TRBV7-2 and TRBJ2-3; D remains unclear. This CDR3 has 14 residues. Germline V lookup: CDR1 SGHTA, CDR2 FQGNSA. CDR3: CVSSPGASTDTQYF. The CDR3 DNA follows: TGTGTCAGCAGCCCAGGCGCTAGCACAGATACGCAGTATTTT.

The chain combines TRBV29-1 with TRBJ1-3; 7 nucleotides agree with TRBD1. Germline trimming cut 6 bases from V and 0 bases from J; bases unmatched to any gene: 5. CDR1 and CDR2 (germline): SQVTM, ANQGSEA. The CDR3 has 14 residues. CDR3: CSVGTENSGNTIYF. CDR3 coding DNA: TGCAGCGTAGGGACAGAGAACTCTGGAAACACCATATATTTT.

Ten or more counts support this clonotype. The chain combines TRBV3-1 with TRBJ1-1, with 10 nucleotides matching TRBD1. Germline V gene sequence: CDR1 LGHDT, CDR2 YNNKEL (reference sequence). The CDR3 loop spans 13 amino acids. The ends lost 4 bases at V and 7 bases at J; junction bases unmatched: 3. The DNA for the CDR3 is TGTGCCAGCAGCCGTCGGGACAGGGGTGAAGCTTTCTTT. Its protein product is CASSRRDRGEAFF.

This clonotype was detected many times. The chain employs TRBV3-1 and TRBJ1-1; a weak D match, TRBD1 (5 bases). V lost 3 bases and J 6 bases, leaving 14 bases between the germline ends. Germline CDR1 and CDR2: LGHDT and YNNKEL (reference sequence). CDR3 length: 14 residues. For the CDR3, the DNA is TGTGCCAGCAGCCAGATCCGGGGCCAGGCTGAAGCTTTCTTT. Protein: CASSQIRGQAEAFF.

This clonotype showed up just a few times. The V and J genes are TRBV19 and TRBJ1-5; D may be TRBD1 (5 bases). The germline gives CDR1 LNHDA, CDR2 SQIVND (reference sequence). The CDR3 is 17 residues long. Between the trimmed V and J ends, which lost 0 bases and 0 bases, there was a span of 12 bases. CDR3 sequence (DNA): TGTGCCAGTAGTATAGATGTAGGGGACTATAGCAATCAGCCCCAGCATTTT. The encoded protein is CASSIDVGDYSNQPQHF.

This clonotype was detected only once. This rearrangement joins TRBV5-8 to TRBJ2-1, with a possible D match to TRBD2 (7 bases). The CDR3 extends over 14 amino acids. The V end was cut by 7 bases, the J end by 6 bases, with 17 bases between. In germline, CDR1 is SGHTS, CDR2 YDEGEE. The CDR3 region has the DNA TGTGCCAGCGATGGGGGGGCCTTCTTCAATGAGCAGTTCTTC. This codes for CASDGGAFFNEQFF.

This chain connects TRBV30 to TRBJ2-3; either TRBD1 or TRBD2 may supply D (6 bases each). The CDR3 spans 13 residues. With 6 bases removed from V and 3 bases from J, the gap between germline ends came to 13 bases. Looked up from germline, CDR1 is GTSNPN and CDR2 is SVGIG (reference sequence). CDR3: CACSRGPTDTQYF. The CDR3 DNA reads as TGTGCCTGTAGCCGGGGGCCAACAGATACGCAGTATTTT.

This chain joins TRBV6-6 and TRBJ2-3; 7 bases match TRBD1. The trim removed 6 bases at V and 1 base at J, leaving 7 bases unmatched. Germline V gene lookup returns CDR1 MNHNY and CDR2 SVGAGI (reference sequence). This CDR3 has 15 residues. DNA for the CDR3: TGTGCCAGCAGGATCGGAGGACAGGGCACAGATACGCAGTATTTT. It translates to CASRIGGQGTDTQYF.

This clonotype was counted ten times or more. The CDR3 DNA follows: TGTGCCAGTAGTATAGCTCGGTACCAGAACACTGAAGCTTTCTTT. Translating it yields CASSIARYQNTEAFF. The gene calls are TRBV19 and TRBJ1-1; no definite D call. This CDR3 spans 15 amino acids. In germline, CDR1 is LNHDA, CDR2 SQIVND (reference sequence). V dropped 1 base and J dropped 1 base, with 10 bases sitting between them.

This clonotype was found a few times. V usage is TRBV6-6 and J usage is TRBJ2-3; 10 positions agree with TRBD2. This CDR3 is 14 amino acids long. The ends lost 7 bases at V and 0 bases at J; junction bases unmatched: 1. Germline V gene data show CDR1 as MNHNY and CDR2 as SVGAGI (reference sequence). The CDR3 reads CASKLAGSTDTQYF. The CDR3 coding sequence is TGTGCCAGCAAACTAGCGGGGAGCACAGATACGCAGTATTTT.

The genes are TRBV28 and TRBJ2-4, with unresolved D. Germline V gene data show CDR1 as MDHEN and CDR2 as SYDVKM. This CDR3 has 14 residues. V lost 0 bases, J lost 3 bases, and 6 bases lay in between. The CDR3 DNA sequence: TGTGCCAGCAGTTTATGGGACGACAAAAACATTCAGTACTTC. Translation: CASSLWDDKNIQYF.

This clonotype was found a few times. The chain uses TRBV30 and TRBJ1-1; 7 bases agree with TRBD1. The CDR3 is made up of 12 amino acids. Trimming at V came to 4 bases and at J to 6 bases, leaving 5 bases not matched to a gene. Germline lookup yields CDR1 GTSNPN and CDR2 SVGIG (reference sequence). The CDR3 spells CAWNDRDPEAFF. The CDR3 bases are TGTGCCTGGAATGACAGGGACCCTGAAGCTTTCTTT.

This clonotype was counted a single time. This chain links TRBV29-1 with TRBJ1-4; D is unclear. Trimming shortened V by 8 bases and J by 7 bases, and 14 bases separated the two germline ends. The CDR3 is 12 amino acids. CDR1 and CDR2 from the germline V gene are SQVTM and ANQGSEA. The CDR3 DNA reads as TGCAGCACAAAGGGCTGGGGTGAAAAACTGTTTTTT. It translates to CSTKGWGEKLFF.

The J gene is TRBJ2-1, the V gene TRBV7-9; 15 positions agree with TRBD2. The CDR3 is made up of 17 amino acids. Germline values: CDR1 SEHNR, CDR2 FQNEAQ (reference sequence). V lost 5 bases, J lost 1 base, and 3 bases stayed unmatched. The CDR3 bases are TGTGCCAGCAGCCAGGGACTAGCGGGAGGATCCTACAATGAGCAGTTCTTC. This gives the protein CASSQGLAGGSYNEQFF.

This chain joins TRBV20-1 and TRBJ2-3, with TRBD2 as a possible D gene (5 bases). The CDR3 runs to 17 residues. The V gene's germline CDR1 is DFQATT and CDR2 SNEGSKA (reference sequence). Trimming removed 0 bases from V and 2 bases from J, with 18 bases in between. The CDR3 loop reads CSARDLKGVYSTDTQYF. The CDR3 nucleotides read TGCAGTGCTAGAGATTTAAAGGGAGTATACTCCACAGATACGCAGTATTTT.

This clonotype was counted at least ten times. This chain joins TRBV12-3 or TRBV12-4 and TRBJ1-6, with 7 bases identical to TRBD1. This CDR3 comprises 15 residues. V shed 1 base, J shed 8 bases, and the junction held 5 bases outside the gene matches. The CDR3 nucleotides are TGTGCCAGCAGTTTAGGAGGGGGCGCAGATTCACCCCTCCACTTT. Amino acids: CASSLGGGADSPLHF.

The chain combines TRBV7-3 with TRBJ2-1; a weak D match, TRBD2 (6 bases). Trimming pared 6 bases from V and 6 bases from J, leaving 12 bases between. Germline V CDR1 and CDR2: SGHTA, FQGTGA. The CDR3 is 13 residues long. CDR3 sequence (DNA): TGTGCCAGCAGTTCACCCGGGGGCAATGAGCAGTTCTTC. It encodes CASSSPGGNEQFF.

The rearrangement uses TRBV20-1 and TRBJ2-1; 11 bases align to TRBD2. After removal of 0 bases from V and 4 bases from J, the junction contained 8 bases not matched to a gene. From germline, CDR1 is DFQATT and CDR2 SNEGSKA (reference sequence). The CDR3 loop spans 17 amino acids. CDR3 bases: TGCAGTGCTAGAGATCTAGCGGGGGGCCTGGGATACAATGAGCAGTTCTTC. Translated, it gives CSARDLAGGLGYNEQFF.

The chain employs TRBV7-8 and TRBJ2-3; D may be TRBD1 or TRBD2 (5 bases each). This CDR3 comprises 14 residues. Germline loops: CDR1 SGHVS, CDR2 FQNEAQ. V was clipped by 2 bases and J by 9 bases, with 15 bases between them. Written as DNA, the CDR3 is TGTGCCAGCAGCTTATCCCCCGAGGGGTGGACGCAGTATTTT. Translating it yields CASSLSPEGWTQYF. The complete variable domain, with remaining parts taken from reference TRBV7-8 and TRBJ2-3, reads GAGVSQSPRYKVAKRGQDVALRCDPISGHVSLFWYQQALGQGPEFLTYFQNEAQLDKSGLPSDRFFAERPEGSVSTLKIQRTQQEDSAVYLCASSLSPEGWTQYFGPGTRLTVL.

This clonotype was counted ten times or more. This chain joins TRBV20-1 and TRBJ2-2; 13 nucleotides line up with TRBD2. This CDR3 is built from 16 residues. The germline CDR1 and CDR2 sequences are DFQATT and SNEGSKA (reference sequence). Losses at the gene ends were 1 base for V and 5 bases for J; bases not matched to a gene: 4. CDR3 residues: CSARGTSGSVTGELFF. As DNA, the CDR3 is TGCAGTGCTAGAGGGACTAGCGGGAGTGTGACCGGGGAGCTGTTTTTT.

The J gene is TRBJ1-2, the V gene TRBV7-9; D uncertain. The V end lost 6 bases, the J end lost 4 bases, and 24 bases lay between the germline ends. CDR1 and CDR2 (germline): SEHNR, FQNEAQ (reference sequence). CDR3 size: 17 residues. CDR3 in amino acids: CASSRTPSEYFGYGYTF. The DNA of the CDR3 is TGTGCCAGCAGTCGGACGCCTTCGGAATATTTCGGCTATGGCTACACCTTC. Full variable domain (missing parts from reference TRBV7-9 and TRBJ1-2): DTGVSQNPRHKITKRGQNVTFRCDPISEHNRLYWYRQTLGQGPEFLTYFQNEAQLEKSRLLSDRFSAERPKGSFSTLEIQRTEQGDSAMYLCASSRTPSEYFGYGYTFGSGTRLTVV.